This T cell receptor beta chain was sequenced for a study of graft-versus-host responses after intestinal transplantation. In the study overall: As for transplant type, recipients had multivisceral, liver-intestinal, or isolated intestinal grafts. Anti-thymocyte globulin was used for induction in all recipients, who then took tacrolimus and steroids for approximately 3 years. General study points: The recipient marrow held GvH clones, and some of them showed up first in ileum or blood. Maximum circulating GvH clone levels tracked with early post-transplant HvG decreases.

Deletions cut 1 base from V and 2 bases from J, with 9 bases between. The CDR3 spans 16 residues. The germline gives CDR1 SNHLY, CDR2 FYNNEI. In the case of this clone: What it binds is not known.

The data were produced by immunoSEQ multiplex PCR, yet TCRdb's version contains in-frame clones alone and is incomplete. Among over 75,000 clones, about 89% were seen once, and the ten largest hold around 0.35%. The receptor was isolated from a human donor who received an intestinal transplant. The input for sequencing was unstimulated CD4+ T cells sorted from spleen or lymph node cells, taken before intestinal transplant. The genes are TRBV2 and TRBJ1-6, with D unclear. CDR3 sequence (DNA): TGTGCCAGCAGTGAAGATTGGCAGACCTATAATTCACCCCTCCACTTT. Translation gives CASSEDWQTYNSPLHF.